A single T cell receptor (beta chain) is shown here with its context. The table came from immunoSEQ multiplex PCR; TCRdb's copy has only in-frame clones and leaves some out. The sample carries under 55,000 clones, around 94% recorded once. The record originates from a study of T cell changes during pregnancy in multiple sclerosis. The sample in question was CD4+ T cells from peripheral blood mononuclear cells, obtained in the third trimester of pregnancy. The clonotype comes from a female donor with multiple sclerosis, enrolled in a pregnancy study.

CDR3 DNA: TGTGCCAGCTCACTTAGGGACAACCAAGGGCCCCAGCATTTT. It is translated as CASSLRDNQGPQHF. The rearrangement uses TRBV18 and TRBJ1-5; D is perhaps TRBD1 (6 bases). This CDR3 has 14 amino acids. Per the germline V gene, CDR1 is KGHSH and CDR2 is LQKENI. V was cut by 4 bases and J by 9 bases, with 16 bases left in between.